These 13 T cell receptor beta chains share one sample of origin, sequenced in a study of T cells expressing NK-cell markers. From its re-call of the 5' RACE reads, TCRdb lists each CDR3 protein once, without DNA. The sample table sets out some 150,000 distinct CDR3 sequences. Input material: blood T cells: a sorted CD56 or NKG2C T cell subset, CD4+ or CD8+ T cells, or bulk PBMC T cells (not recorded which). Every receptor here comes from a man aged 18 to 29 in good health.

The V call is TRBV2, the J call TRBJ2-3. The CDR3 is 12 residues long. Per the germline V gene, CDR1 is SNHLY and CDR2 is FYNNEI. CDR3 protein: CASTRLADTQYF. The complete variable domain, with remaining parts taken from reference TRBV2 and TRBJ2-3, reads EPEVTQTPSHQVTQMGQEVILRCVPISNHLYFYWYRQILGQKVEFLVSFYNNEISEKSEIFDDQFSVERPDGSNFTLKIRSTKLEDSAMYFCASTRLADTQYFGPGTRLTVL.

The chain couples TRBV5-6 to TRBJ2-1; TCRdb proposes TRBD1, but this gene call is untestable without DNA. The CDR3 loop spans 14 amino acids. Per germline, CDR1 SGHDT and CDR2 YYEEEE. CDR3 residues: CASSLVPGYNEQFF. The variable domain in full, completed from reference TRBV5-6 and TRBJ2-1, reads DAGVTQSPTHLIKTRGQQVTLRCSPKSGHDTVSWYQQALGQGPQFIFQYYEEEERQRGNFPDRFSGHQFPNYSSELNVNALLLGDSALYLCASSLVPGYNEQFFGPGTRLTVL.

V and J are TRBV2 and TRBJ2-5; TCRdb's D gene call, TRBD1, goes unchecked for lack of DNA. The CDR3 covers 13 residues. The germline V gene encodes CDR1 SNHLY and CDR2 FYNNEI. The CDR3: CASSEGGQETQYF.

The chain has TRBV19 and TRBJ2-1. The CDR3 sequence is 14 residues long. CDR1 LNHDA and CDR2 SQIVND come from the germline V gene (reference sequence). The CDR3 loop reads CASNGGGSYNEQFF.

The chain links TRBV27 to TRBJ2-1. The length of the CDR3 is 16 residues. Looked up from germline, CDR1 is MNHEY and CDR2 is SMNVEV (reference sequence). CDR3 region: CASSLDGFESYNEQFF.

The J gene is TRBJ2-2, the V gene TRBV7-2. The length of the CDR3 is 17 residues. The germline V gene has CDR1 SGHTA and CDR2 FQGNSA. The CDR3 region is CASSSFLIISNTGELFF.

This rearrangement joins TRBV30 to TRBJ2-1. The CDR3 has 13 amino acids. CDR1 and CDR2 from the germline V gene are GTSNPN and SVGIG (reference sequence). The CDR3 region is CAWVGPTYNEQFF.

The chain joins TRBV7-9 to TRBJ2-1; the D call of TRBD2 rests on TCRdb alone, since no DNA is present to check it. Germline values: CDR1 SEHNR, CDR2 FQNEAQ (reference sequence). The CDR3 runs 20 residues. The CDR3 spells CASSAPPGTSGRAAYNEQFF.

The J gene is TRBJ2-7, the V gene TRBV10-2; without DNA, the TCRdb call of TRBD2 cannot be checked. The CDR3 extends over 16 amino acids. Germline V gene sequence: CDR1 WSHSY, CDR2 SAAADI. CDR3 in amino acids: CASSQNLAVPSYEQYF.

The rearrangement joins TRBV5-5 to TRBJ2-5. The CDR3 length is 14 residues. The germline V gene has CDR1 SGHKS and CDR2 YYEKEE (reference sequence). The chain's CDR3 is CASSLPSGYETQYF.

The genes are TRBV6-5 and TRBJ2-2; TCRdb calls TRBD1, which cannot be checked without DNA. Germline-derived CDR1 and CDR2 are MNHEY and SVGAGI. The CDR3 contains 15 residues. The CDR3 sequence: CASSYSRAGAGELFF.

The chain joins TRBV12-3 or TRBV12-4 to TRBJ2-1; without DNA, the TCRdb call of TRBD2 cannot be checked. There are 11 residues in the CDR3. The CDR3: CASISSREQFF.

This chain uses TRBV6-5 with TRBJ1-1. Germline CDR1 reads MNHEY; CDR2 reads SVGAGI. The CDR3 covers 15 residues. The CDR3 is CASSYTASLNTEAFF.